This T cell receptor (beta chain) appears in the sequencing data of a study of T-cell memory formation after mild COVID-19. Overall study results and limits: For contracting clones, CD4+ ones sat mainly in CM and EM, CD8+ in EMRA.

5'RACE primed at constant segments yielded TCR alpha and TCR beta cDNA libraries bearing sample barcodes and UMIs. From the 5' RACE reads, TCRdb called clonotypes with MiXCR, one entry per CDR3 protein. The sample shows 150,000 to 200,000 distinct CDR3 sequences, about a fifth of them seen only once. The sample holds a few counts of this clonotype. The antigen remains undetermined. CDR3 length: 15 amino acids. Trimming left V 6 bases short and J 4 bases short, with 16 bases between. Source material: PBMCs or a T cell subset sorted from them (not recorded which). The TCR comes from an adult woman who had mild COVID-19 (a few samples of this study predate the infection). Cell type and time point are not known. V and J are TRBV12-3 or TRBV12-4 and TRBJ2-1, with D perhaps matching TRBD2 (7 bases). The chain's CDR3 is CASSRGAEIYNEQFF. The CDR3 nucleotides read TGTGCCAGCAGCCGGGGGGCAGAGATTTACAATGAGCAGTTCTTC.